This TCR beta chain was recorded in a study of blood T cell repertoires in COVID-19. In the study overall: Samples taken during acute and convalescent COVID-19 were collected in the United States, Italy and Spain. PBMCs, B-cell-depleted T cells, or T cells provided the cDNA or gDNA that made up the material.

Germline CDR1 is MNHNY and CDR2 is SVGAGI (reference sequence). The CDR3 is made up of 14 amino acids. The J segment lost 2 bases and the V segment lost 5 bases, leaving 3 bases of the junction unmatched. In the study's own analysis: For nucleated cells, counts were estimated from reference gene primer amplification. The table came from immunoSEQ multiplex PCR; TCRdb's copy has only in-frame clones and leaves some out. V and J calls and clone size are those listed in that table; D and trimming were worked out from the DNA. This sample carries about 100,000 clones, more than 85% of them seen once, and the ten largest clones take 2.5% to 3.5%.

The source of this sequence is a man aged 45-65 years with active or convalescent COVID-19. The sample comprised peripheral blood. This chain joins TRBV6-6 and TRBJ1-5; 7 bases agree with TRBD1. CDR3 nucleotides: TGTGCCAGCAGTGGGACAGTAGGCAATCAGCCCCAGCATTTT. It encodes CASSGTVGNQPQHF.